The 27 T cell receptor beta chains reported below all come from one sample, sequenced in a study of beta chain features in type 1 diabetes. These TCRs are of unknown antigen specificity. Whole-study results and caveats: Moderate yet significant TCRB CDR3 shortening was seen in Type 1 diabetes patients in all four CD4+ subsets.

Since all of the isolated RNA was reverse transcribed, expressed TCRB transcripts were what got sequenced. Data came from immunoSEQ multiplex PCR; TCRdb stores just in-frame clones and leaves some out. This table holds approximately 280,000 clones, about 15% found once. The sequenced sample was naive CD4+ T cells from blood. Receptors were obtained from a man between 18 and 29 years old with type 1 diabetes.

V usage is TRBV19 and J usage is TRBJ2-3; no clear D. CDR1 LNHDA and CDR2 SQIVND come from the germline V gene (reference sequence). Trimming shortened V by 5 bases and J by 1 base, and 13 bases separated the two germline ends. This CDR3 is 15 amino acids long. CDR3: CASSPLRWGTDTQYF. CDR3 DNA sequence: TGTGCCAGTAGTCCCTTGAGGTGGGGCACAGATACGCAGTATTTT.

The rearrangement uses TRBV30 and TRBJ1-1, with D perhaps TRBD1 (5 bases). CDR1 and CDR2 (germline): GTSNPN, SVGIG (reference sequence). Trimming cost V 4 bases and J 7 bases, with 19 bases left between them. This CDR3 region has 14 residues. CDR3 region: CAWTSGSNEYEAFF. CDR3 nucleotides: TGTGCCTGGACCTCAGGGTCCAATGAGTATGAAGCTTTCTTT.

The chain links TRBV7-9 to TRBJ1-5; D possibly corresponds to TRBD1 (5 bases). The CDR3 runs to 14 residues. Trimming stripped 3 bases from V and 0 bases from J, with 6 bases between. Germline V gene lookup returns CDR1 SEHNR and CDR2 FQNEAQ (reference sequence). CDR3 sequence (DNA): TGTGCCAGCAGCTTTACAGGTAGCAATCAGCCCCAGCATTTT. Amino acid sequence: CASSFTGSNQPQHF.

CDR3 nucleotides: TGTGCCAGCAGCGTAGCGGTGGGGGCTTATTCCTACGAGCAGTACTTC. Protein product: CASSVAVGAYSYEQYF. This chain uses TRBV9 with TRBJ2-7; possible D gene TRBD1, 6 bases. Trimming stripped 0 bases from V and 1 base from J, with 14 bases between. The CDR3 runs 16 residues. CDR1 SGDLS and CDR2 YYNGEE come from the germline V gene. Together with reference TRBV9 and TRBJ2-7, the CDR3 gives the full variable domain: DSGVTQTPKHLITATGQRVTLRCSPRSGDLSVYWYQQSLDQGLQFLIQYYNGEERAKGNILERFSAQQFPDLHSELNLSSLELGDSALYFCASSVAVGAYSYEQYFGPGTRLTVT.

The V and J genes are TRBV30 and TRBJ2-1, with 7 bases that match TRBD1. The V gene end was trimmed by 2 bases and the J gene end by 3 bases; junction bases not matched to a gene: 7. Germline CDR1 and CDR2: GTSNPN and SVGIG (reference sequence). The CDR3 length is 15 residues. The CDR3 DNA sequence: TGTGCCTGGAGTCTAGAGGGGGCCGACTACAATGAGCAGTTCTTC. Its translation: CAWSLEGADYNEQFF.

V usage is TRBV9 and J usage is TRBJ2-3, with 7 bases fitting TRBD2. Germline CDR1 reads SGDLS; CDR2 reads YYNGEE. The CDR3 runs 16 residues. V gave up 0 bases and J gave up 2 bases; unmatched junction bases: 6. CDR3 in amino acids: CASSVDRGDITDTQYF. CDR3 nucleotides: TGTGCCAGCAGCGTAGATCGGGGGGATATCACAGATACGCAGTATTTT.

This clone occurred a few times. The chain joins TRBV7-9 to TRBJ1-2; D not resolved. CDR3 length equals 17 residues. Germline CDR1 and CDR2: SEHNR and FQNEAQ (reference sequence). Trimming left V 2 bases short and J 3 bases short, with 19 bases between. CDR3 in amino acids: CASSLYQHAASDYGYTF. For the CDR3, the DNA is TGTGCCAGCAGCTTATACCAACATGCCGCTTCCGACTATGGCTACACCTTC.

About this clone: Other DNA sequences in this specimen translate into the identical CDR3. The chain recombines TRBV28 with TRBJ2-1, with TRBD1 matching over 7 bases. The V gene's germline CDR1 is MDHEN and CDR2 SYDVKM. The CDR3 is made up of 13 amino acids. V lost 6 bases and J lost 1; bases outside the gene matches: 0. CDR3 nucleotides: TGTGCCAGCAGGACAGGGTCCTACAATGAGCAGTTCTTC. This encodes CASRTGSYNEQFF.

The V and J genes are TRBV7-2 and TRBJ2-1; TRBD2 aligns across 8 bases. The CDR3 has 15 amino acids. Germline values: CDR1 SGHTA, CDR2 FQGNSA. V was pared by 1 base and J by 9 bases, with 8 bases of the junction left unmatched. CDR3 region: CASSLGRGLAGEQFF. Written as DNA, the CDR3 is TGTGCCAGCAGCTTAGGACGTGGACTAGCTGGTGAGCAGTTCTTC.

This chain links TRBV19 with TRBJ1-1; the D gene is possibly TRBD1 (5 bases). Germline V gives CDR1 LNHDA, CDR2 SQIVND (reference sequence). V lost 8 bases to trimming and J lost 0 bases, with 16 bases between them. This CDR3 has 15 amino acids. CDR3 sequence (DNA): TGTGCCAGTTCCCCTTGGGGGGGAATGAACACTGAAGCTTTCTTT. As protein: CASSPWGGMNTEAFF.

CDR3 residues: CASSPEGSISTDTQYF. DNA for the CDR3: TGTGCCAGCTCACCAGAGGGCAGCATTAGCACAGATACGCAGTATTTT. J is TRBJ2-3 and V is TRBV18, with D possibly being TRBD2 (5 bases). CDR1 is KGHSH, CDR2 LQKENI, per germline. V was pared by 2 bases and J by 0 bases, with 12 bases between. The length of the CDR3 is 16 residues.

This clone has more than one count but fewer than ten. This chain uses TRBV4-3 with TRBJ2-3; TRBD2 agrees at 10 bases. CDR1 and CDR2 from the germline V gene are LGHNA and YSLEER. CDR3 size: 16 residues. The junction had 5 bases not matched to a gene; V was cut back by 1 base and J by 4 bases. The chain's CDR3 is CASSQVSGGVADTQYF. Written as DNA, the CDR3 is TGCGCCAGCAGCCAAGTGAGCGGGGGGGTAGCAGATACGCAGTATTTT.

The genes are TRBV7-2 and TRBJ1-2; no definite D call. With 2 bases removed from V and 7 bases from J, the gap between germline ends came to 17 bases. Germline assignment: CDR1 SGHTA and CDR2 FQGNSA. This CDR3 comprises 15 residues. The DNA of the CDR3 is TGTGCCAGCAGCTTAAGCGACGGGTACCCGCTTGGCTACACCTTC. This translates into CASSLSDGYPLGYTF.

CDR3 protein: CASRTSVKRSSPLHF. The CDR3 DNA reads TGTGCCAGCAGAACAAGCGTCAAACGTAGTTCACCCCTCCACTTT. This chain connects TRBV2 to TRBJ1-6; no firm D call. The V end was cut by 6 bases, the J end by 9 bases, with 18 bases between. This CDR3 spans 15 amino acids. Germline values: CDR1 SNHLY, CDR2 FYNNEI.

The V gene is TRBV21-1, the J gene TRBJ1-1; the table's D call, TRBD1, has no DNA check behind it. TRBV21-1 counts as a pseudogene. CDR3 length: 15 residues. CDR3 protein: CASSKGQGSGTEAFF. The CDR3 DNA follows: TGTGCCAGCAGCAAAGGACAGGGGAGCGGCACTGAAGCTTTCTTT.

V gene TRBV7-6 combines with J gene TRBJ2-3, with 9 bases matching TRBD2. Germline CDR1 SGHVS, CDR2 FNYEAQ. The V gene end was trimmed by 4 bases and the J gene end by 4 bases; junction bases not matched to a gene: 6. This CDR3 is built from 15 residues. Here the CDR3 reads CASSSLAGLADTQYF. DNA of the CDR3: TGTGCCAGCAGCTCCCTAGCGGGACTTGCAGATACGCAGTATTTT.

The J gene is TRBJ2-7, the V gene TRBV2; 10 bases map to TRBD1. V was clipped by 6 bases and J by 6 bases; unmatched bases: 8. Germline CDR1 reads SNHLY; CDR2 reads FYNNEI. The CDR3 sequence is 14 residues long. The CDR3 here is CASSLPGQGFEQYF. CDR3 DNA: TGTGCCAGCAGCTTACCGGGACAGGGGTTCGAGCAGTACTTC.

This clone was detected once. V usage is TRBV7-8 and J usage is TRBJ2-1, with TRBD1 as a possible D gene (6 bases). V shed 2 bases and J shed 8 bases, with 16 bases lying between them. CDR3 size: 15 residues. Germline CDR1 SGHVS, CDR2 FQNEAQ. This chain's CDR3 is CASSLSLYREYEQFF. DNA of the CDR3: TGTGCCAGCAGCTTATCATTATACAGGGAATATGAGCAGTTCTTC.

This clone has just a few counts. The chain joins TRBV7-8 to TRBJ2-1; no definite D call. The CDR3 is 16 amino acids. From germline, CDR1 is SGHVS and CDR2 FQNEAQ. Between the trimmed V and J ends, which lost 6 bases and 0 bases, there was a span of 15 bases. Written as DNA, the CDR3 is TGTGCCAGCAGTACCCTTACTGGTAGCTCCTACAATGAGCAGTTCTTC. Translation gives CASSTLTGSSYNEQFF.

CDR3 coding DNA: TGCGCCAGCGCGCTGGACAGGGAAAGGAAAAACATTCAGTACTTC. This gives the protein CASALDRERKNIQYF. The chain recombines TRBV5-1 with TRBJ2-4; 8 bases match TRBD1. The CDR3 has 15 residues. V lost 7 bases and J lost 4; bases outside the gene matches: 10. CDR1 and CDR2 (germline): SGHRS, YFSETQ.

CDR3 loop: CSVGPGQNFYEQYF. As DNA, the CDR3 is TGCAGCGTTGGCCCGGGACAGAACTTCTACGAGCAGTACTTC. The genes are TRBV29-1 and TRBJ2-7, with 7 bases identical to TRBD1. V lost 4 bases and J lost 3; bases outside the gene matches: 9. This CDR3 has 14 residues. Germline V gives CDR1 SQVTM, CDR2 ANQGSEA.

This chain uses TRBV6-1 with TRBJ1-5, with 9 positions matching TRBD1. There are 14 residues in the CDR3. The germline V gene has CDR1 MNHNS and CDR2 SASEGT. As DNA, the CDR3 is TGTGCTCCGGCGGGACAGGGAGTCAATCAGCCCCAGCATTTT. It specifies CAPAGQGVNQPQHF.

The sample holds a few counts of this clone. This chain connects TRBV30 to TRBJ1-3; 7 nucleotides match TRBD1. This CDR3 contains 13 residues. Germline CDR1 GTSNPN, CDR2 SVGIG (reference sequence). Unmatched junction bases numbered 6, after V lost 1 base and J lost 9 bases. The chain's CDR3 is CAWSGQGFATIYF. In DNA, the CDR3 is TGTGCCTGGAGTGGACAGGGCTTTGCCACCATATATTTT.

This clone was counted only a few times. Other DNA sequences in the sample encode the same CDR3. The chain couples TRBV30 to TRBJ2-7, with D tentatively TRBD2 (6 bases). Trimming took 4 bases from V and 4 from J, leaving 8 bases between them. Germline CDR1 GTSNPN, CDR2 SVGIG (reference sequence). This CDR3 comprises 11 residues. Written as DNA, the CDR3 is TGTGCCTGGAATCGGGGGTACGAGCAGTACTTC. It encodes CAWNRGYEQYF.

With regard to this clone: Germline and junction disagree at one end, which may indicate a read error. V gene TRBV6-1 combines with J gene TRBJ2-1, with 9 bases fitting TRBD2. Per the germline V gene, CDR1 is MNHNS and CDR2 is SASEGT. This CDR3 contains 15 residues. CDR3 sequence: CTSRPLAGLYNEQFF. CDR3 nucleotide sequence: TGTACCAGCCGCCCACTAGCGGGCCTCTACAATGAGCAGTTCTTC.

Only a few counts were recorded for this clone. The chain employs TRBV28 and TRBJ2-6; tentatively, D is TRBD1 (5 bases). With 6 bases removed from V and 1 base from J, the gap between germline ends came to 13 bases. Germline V CDR1 and CDR2: MDHEN, SYDVKM. This CDR3 region has 16 residues. In DNA, the CDR3 is TGTGCCAGCAGCTCTCCCGCAGGGTCTGGGGCCAACGTCCTGACTTTC. Protein sequence: CASSSPAGSGANVLTF.

This clone was counted between two and nine times. The chain carries TRBV6-5 and TRBJ2-2; a possible D gene is TRBD1 (5 bases). The CDR3 spans 12 residues. In germline, CDR1 is MNHEY, CDR2 SVGAGI. V was trimmed by 6 bases and J by 6 bases, leaving 8 bases between them. The CDR3 is CASRTGPGELFF. The CDR3 nucleotides read TGTGCCAGCAGAACAGGTCCCGGGGAGCTGTTTTTT.